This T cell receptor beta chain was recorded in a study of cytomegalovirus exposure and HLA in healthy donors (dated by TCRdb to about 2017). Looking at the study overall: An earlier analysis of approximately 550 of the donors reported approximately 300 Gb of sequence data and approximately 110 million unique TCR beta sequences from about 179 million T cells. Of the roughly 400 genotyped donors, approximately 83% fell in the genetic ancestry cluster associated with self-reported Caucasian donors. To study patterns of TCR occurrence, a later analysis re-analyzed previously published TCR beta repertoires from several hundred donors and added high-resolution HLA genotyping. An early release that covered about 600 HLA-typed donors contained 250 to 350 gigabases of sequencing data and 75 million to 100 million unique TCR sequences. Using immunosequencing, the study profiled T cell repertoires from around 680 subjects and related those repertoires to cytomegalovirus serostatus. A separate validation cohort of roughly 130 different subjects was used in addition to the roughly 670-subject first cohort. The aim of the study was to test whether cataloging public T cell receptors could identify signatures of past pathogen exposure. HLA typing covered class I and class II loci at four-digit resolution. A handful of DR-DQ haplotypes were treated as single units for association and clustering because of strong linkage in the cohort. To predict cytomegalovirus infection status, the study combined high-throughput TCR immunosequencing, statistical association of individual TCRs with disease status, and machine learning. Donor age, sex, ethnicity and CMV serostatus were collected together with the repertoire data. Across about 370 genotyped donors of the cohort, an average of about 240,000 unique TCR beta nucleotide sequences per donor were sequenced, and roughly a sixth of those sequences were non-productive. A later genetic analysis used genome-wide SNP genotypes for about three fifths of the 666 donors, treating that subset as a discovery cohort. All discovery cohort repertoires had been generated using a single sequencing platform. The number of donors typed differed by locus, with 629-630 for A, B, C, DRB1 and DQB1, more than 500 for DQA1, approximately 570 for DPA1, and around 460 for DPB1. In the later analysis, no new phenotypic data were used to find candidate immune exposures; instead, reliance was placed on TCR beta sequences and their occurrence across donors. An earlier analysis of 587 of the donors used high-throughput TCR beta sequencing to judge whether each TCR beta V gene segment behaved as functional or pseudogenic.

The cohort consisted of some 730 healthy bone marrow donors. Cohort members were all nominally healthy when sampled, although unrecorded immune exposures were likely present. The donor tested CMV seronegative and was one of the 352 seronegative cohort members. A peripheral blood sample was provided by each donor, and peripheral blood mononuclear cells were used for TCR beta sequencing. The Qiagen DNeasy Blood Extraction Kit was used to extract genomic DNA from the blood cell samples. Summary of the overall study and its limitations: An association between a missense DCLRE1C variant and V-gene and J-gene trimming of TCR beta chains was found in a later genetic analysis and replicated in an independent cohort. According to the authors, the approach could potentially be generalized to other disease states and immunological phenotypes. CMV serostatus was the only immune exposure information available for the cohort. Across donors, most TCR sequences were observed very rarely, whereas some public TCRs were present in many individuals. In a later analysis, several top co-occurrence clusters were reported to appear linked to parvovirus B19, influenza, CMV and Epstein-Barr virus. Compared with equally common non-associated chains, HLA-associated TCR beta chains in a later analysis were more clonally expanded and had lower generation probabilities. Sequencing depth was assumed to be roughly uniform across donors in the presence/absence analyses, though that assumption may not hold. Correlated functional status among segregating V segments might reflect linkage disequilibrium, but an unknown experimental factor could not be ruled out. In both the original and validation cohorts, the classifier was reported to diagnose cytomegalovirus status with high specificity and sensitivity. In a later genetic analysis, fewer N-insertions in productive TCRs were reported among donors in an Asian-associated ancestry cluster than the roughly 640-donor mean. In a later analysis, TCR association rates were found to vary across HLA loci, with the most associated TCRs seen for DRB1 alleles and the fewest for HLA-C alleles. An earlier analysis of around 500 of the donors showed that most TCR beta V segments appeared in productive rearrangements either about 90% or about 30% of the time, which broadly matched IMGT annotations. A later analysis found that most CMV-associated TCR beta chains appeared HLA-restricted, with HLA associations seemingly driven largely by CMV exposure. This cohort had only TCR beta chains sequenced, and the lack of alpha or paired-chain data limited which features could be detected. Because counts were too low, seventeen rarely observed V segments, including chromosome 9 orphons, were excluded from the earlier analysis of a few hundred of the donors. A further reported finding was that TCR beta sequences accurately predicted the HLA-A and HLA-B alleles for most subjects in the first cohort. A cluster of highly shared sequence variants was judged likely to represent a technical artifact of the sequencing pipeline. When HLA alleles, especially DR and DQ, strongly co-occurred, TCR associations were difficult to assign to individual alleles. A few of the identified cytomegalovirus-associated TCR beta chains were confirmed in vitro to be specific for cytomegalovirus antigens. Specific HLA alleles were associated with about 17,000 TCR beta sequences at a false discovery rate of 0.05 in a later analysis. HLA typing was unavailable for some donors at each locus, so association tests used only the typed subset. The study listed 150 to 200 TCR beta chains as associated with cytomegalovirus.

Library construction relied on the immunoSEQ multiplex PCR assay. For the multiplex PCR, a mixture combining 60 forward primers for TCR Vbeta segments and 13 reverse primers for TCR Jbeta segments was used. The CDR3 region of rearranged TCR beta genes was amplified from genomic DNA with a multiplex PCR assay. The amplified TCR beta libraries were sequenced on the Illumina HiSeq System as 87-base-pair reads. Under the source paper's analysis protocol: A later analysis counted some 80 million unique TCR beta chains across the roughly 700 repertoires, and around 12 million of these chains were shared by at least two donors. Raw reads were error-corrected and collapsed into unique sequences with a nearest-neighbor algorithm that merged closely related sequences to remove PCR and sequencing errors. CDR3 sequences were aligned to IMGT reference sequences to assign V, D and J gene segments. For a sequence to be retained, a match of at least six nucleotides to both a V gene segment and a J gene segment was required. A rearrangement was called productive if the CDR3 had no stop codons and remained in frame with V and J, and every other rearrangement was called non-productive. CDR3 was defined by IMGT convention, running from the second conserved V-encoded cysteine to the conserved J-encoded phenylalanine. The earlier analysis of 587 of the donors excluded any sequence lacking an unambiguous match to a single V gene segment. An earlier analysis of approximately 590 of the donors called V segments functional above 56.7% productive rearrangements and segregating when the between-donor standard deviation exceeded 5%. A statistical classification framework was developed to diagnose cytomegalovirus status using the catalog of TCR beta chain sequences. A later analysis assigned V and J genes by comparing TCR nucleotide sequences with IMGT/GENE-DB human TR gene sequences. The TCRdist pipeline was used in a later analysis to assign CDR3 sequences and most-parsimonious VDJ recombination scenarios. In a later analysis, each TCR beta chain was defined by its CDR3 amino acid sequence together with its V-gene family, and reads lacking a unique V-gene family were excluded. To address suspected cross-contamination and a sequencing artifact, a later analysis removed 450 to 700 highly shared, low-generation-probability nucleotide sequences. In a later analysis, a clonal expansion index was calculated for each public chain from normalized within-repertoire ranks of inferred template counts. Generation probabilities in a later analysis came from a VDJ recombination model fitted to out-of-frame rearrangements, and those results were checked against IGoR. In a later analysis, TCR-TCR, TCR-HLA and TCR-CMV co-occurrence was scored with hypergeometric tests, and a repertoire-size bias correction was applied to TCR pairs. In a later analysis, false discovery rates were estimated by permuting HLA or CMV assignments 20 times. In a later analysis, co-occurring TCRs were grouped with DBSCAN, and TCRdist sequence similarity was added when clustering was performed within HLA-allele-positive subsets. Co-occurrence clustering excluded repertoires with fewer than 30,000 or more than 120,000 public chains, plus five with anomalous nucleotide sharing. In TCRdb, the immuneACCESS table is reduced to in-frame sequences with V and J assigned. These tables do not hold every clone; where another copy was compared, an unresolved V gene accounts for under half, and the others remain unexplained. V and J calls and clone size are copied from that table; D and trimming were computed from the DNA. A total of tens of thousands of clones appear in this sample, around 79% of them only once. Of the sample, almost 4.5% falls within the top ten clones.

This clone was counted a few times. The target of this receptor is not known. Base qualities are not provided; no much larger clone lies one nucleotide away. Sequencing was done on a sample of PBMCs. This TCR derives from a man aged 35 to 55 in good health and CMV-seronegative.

The CDR3 protein sequence reads: CASSSDRGAYNEQFF. The DNA sequence is TGTGCCAGCAGTTCCGACAGGGGCGCCTACAATGAGCAGTTCTTC. Recombination connected TRBV27 to TRBJ2-1; 8 middle bases align to TRBD1. CDR1 and CDR2 (MNHEY, SMNVEV) derive from the germline V gene (reference sequence). The V end gives up 4 bases and the J end 2 bases, leaving 4 bases in the junction not matched to a gene. CDR3 length: 15 amino acids, cysteine to phenylalanine. Only the CDR3 portion is preserved as DNA: 45 bases, with reading frame beginning at the first base.